This T cell receptor (beta chain) was sequenced in a study of cytomegalovirus exposure and HLA in healthy donors. This CDR3 region has 15 residues. V lost 1 base and J lost 1, with 10 bases in between. The germline V gene has CDR1 SGHTA and CDR2 FQGNSA. The PCR employed 60 Vbeta primers together with 13 Jbeta primers. In the authors' methods: Unique TCR beta chains totaled some 81 million in a later count, with 8.5 million to 12 million of them shared. Produced via immunoSEQ multiplex PCR; TCRdb's table is partial and in-frame only. Clone size and the V and J calls come from that table; the DNA yielded D and trimming. This repertoire includes more than 140,000 clones.

Sequences were obtained from PBMCs. The chain recombines TRBV7-2 with TRBJ1-1; D is possibly TRBD1 (5 bases). The clonotype originates from a woman aged 18-29 years in good health and CMV-seronegative. The CDR3 spells CASSLVGHPNTEAFF. CDR3 nucleotides: TGTGCCAGCAGCTTAGTAGGACATCCGAACACTGAAGCTTTCTTT.